This T cell receptor beta chain was captured by sequencing in a study of blood T cell repertoires in COVID-19. As for the study in general: The United States, Italy and Spain provided the acute and convalescent COVID-19 samples. Sources were T cells, B-cell-depleted T cells, or PBMCs; the material itself was cDNA or gDNA.

Original analysis: The assay estimated nucleated cells by amplifying reference gene primers. Sequencing used immunoSEQ multiplex PCR; TCRdb keeps in-frame clones, though not all of them. V, J and clone size were drawn from that table, and D and trimming were deduced from the DNA. The sample consists of approximately 200,000 clones, about 90% of them appearing once. This CDR3 is 17 amino acids long. V gave up 4 bases and J gave up 7 bases, with 22 bases separating them. Germline V gene data show CDR1 as LNHDA and CDR2 as SQIVND (reference sequence). The clonotype comes from a man younger than 30 with active or convalescent COVID-19. The sample taken for sequencing was peripheral blood. The chain uses TRBV19 and TRBJ1-4; D unclear. The CDR3 nucleotides are TGTGCCAGTAGTAAAGCCACGGGAATTGTGATGGTTGAAAAACTGTTTTTT. Its translation: CASSKATGIVMVEKLFF.